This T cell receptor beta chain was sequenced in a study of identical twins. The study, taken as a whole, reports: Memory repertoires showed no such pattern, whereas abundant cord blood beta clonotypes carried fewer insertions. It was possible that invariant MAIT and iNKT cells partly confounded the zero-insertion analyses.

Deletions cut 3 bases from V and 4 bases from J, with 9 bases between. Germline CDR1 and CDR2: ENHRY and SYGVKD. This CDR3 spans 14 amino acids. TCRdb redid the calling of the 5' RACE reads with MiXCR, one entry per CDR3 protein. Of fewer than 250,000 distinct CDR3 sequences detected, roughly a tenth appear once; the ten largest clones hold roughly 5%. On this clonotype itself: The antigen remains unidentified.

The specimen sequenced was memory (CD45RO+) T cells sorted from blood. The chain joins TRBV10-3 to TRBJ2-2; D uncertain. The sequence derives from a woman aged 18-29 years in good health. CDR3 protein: CAISETYTTGELFF. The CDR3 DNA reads TGTGCCATCAGTGAAACCTACACCACCGGGGAGCTGTTTTTT.